These 9 T cell receptor beta chains were sequenced from one sample in a study of T cells expressing NK-cell markers. TCRdb re-called the 5' RACE reads; every CDR3 protein appears as one record, without DNA. The sample is made up of about 5,000 distinct CDR3 sequences, and the top ten hold less than 15% of it. Sequenced input: blood T cells: a sorted CD56 or NKG2C T cell subset, CD4+ or CD8+ T cells, or bulk PBMC T cells (not recorded which). These receptors all stem from a man aged 18 to 35 in good health.

This clonotype registers medium-sized by frequency. CDR3 amino acids: CASSQVGPLQGGDEKLFF. V and J are TRBV4-2 and TRBJ1-4; the D call from TCRdb, TRBD1, cannot be confirmed without DNA. The CDR3 is 18 amino acids. Germline V lookup: CDR1 LGHNA, CDR2 YNFKEQ.

J is TRBJ2-1 and V is TRBV4-3; the TCRdb D gene call, TRBD2, has no DNA to confirm it. The germline gives CDR1 LGHNA, CDR2 YSLEER. The CDR3 has 15 amino acids. CDR3 sequence reads: CASSQGQLQAHEQFF.

This clonotype is labeled medium-sized based on frequency. The chain combines TRBV3-1 with TRBJ2-1. The CDR3 is 16 residues long. Germline assignment: CDR1 LGHDT and CDR2 YNNKEL (reference sequence). CDR3 loop: CASSQAFAIAYNEQFF.

Considering frequency, this clonotype is medium-sized. The chain joins TRBV2 to TRBJ2-1; absent DNA, TCRdb's TRBD2 call cannot be checked. CDR3 length equals 11 residues. Germline assignment: CDR1 SNHLY and CDR2 FYNNEI. CDR3 in amino acids: CASREGGEQFF.

Here the CDR3 reads CASSPTDYGYTF. V is TRBV18 and J is TRBJ1-2. Germline V gene data show CDR1 as KGHSH and CDR2 as LQKENI. The CDR3 runs to 12 residues.

The chain has TRBV14 and TRBJ1-5; TCRdb indicates TRBD1, and absent DNA this call remains unverified. CDR3 size: 15 residues. Germline values: CDR1 SGHDN, CDR2 FVKESK. Here the CDR3 reads CASSRDRGHGQPQHF.

CDR3: CASSVGGPGNEQFF. The chain combines TRBV5-1 with TRBJ2-1; TCRdb's D call of TRBD2 is untestable without DNA. The CDR3 contains 14 residues. Germline loops: CDR1 SGHRS, CDR2 YFSETQ.

This clonotype is labeled medium-sized based on frequency. This chain connects TRBV10-2 to TRBJ2-3; the TCRdb D gene call, TRBD2, has no DNA to confirm it. The CDR3 loop spans 15 amino acids. The germline V gene has CDR1 WSHSY and CDR2 SAAADI. The CDR3 sequence: CASSPGTSVPDTQYF.

The J gene is TRBJ2-1, the V gene TRBV5-6; without DNA, the TCRdb call of TRBD1 cannot be checked. Germline V gives CDR1 SGHDT, CDR2 YYEEEE. The CDR3 loop spans 15 amino acids. The CDR3 loop reads CASSLGVRPYNEQFF.